These 2 T cell receptor beta chains share one sample of origin, sequenced in a study of cytomegalovirus exposure and HLA in healthy donors (dated by TCRdb to between 2016 and 2019). Library creation used the immunoSEQ multiplex PCR assay. The multiplex PCR relied on a mix of 60 forward primers for TCR Vbeta segments and 13 reverse primers for TCR Jbeta segments. Here the immuneACCESS table is served through TCRdb, limited to in-frame sequences with V and J called. Missing clones are a known gap in these copies; in checked studies unresolved V genes cover under half, and the rest lacks a known reason. The sample has 100,000 or so clones on record, about 83% of them singletons. 6.1% of the sample is taken by the ten largest. What was sequenced was PBMCs. These receptors all come from a man aged 18 to 29 in good health and CMV-seronegative.

The rearrangement joins TRBV7-2 to TRBJ1-1, with 8 bases that match TRBD1. The J segment lost 2 bases and the V segment lost 5 bases, leaving 10 bases of the junction unmatched. This CDR3 spans 16 amino acids. CDR1 SGHTA and CDR2 FQGNSA come from the germline V gene. The CDR3 region has the DNA TGTGCCAGCAGCACCGCAGGGGGCAAGTATAACACTGAAGCTTTCTTT. Its translation is CASSTAGGKYNTEAFF.

V is TRBV4-3 and J is TRBJ1-6; TRBD1 aligns across 7 bases. CDR1 is LGHNA, CDR2 YSLEER, per germline. The CDR3 covers 16 residues. V lost 1 base to trimming and J lost 8 bases; unmatched junction nucleotides: 8. CDR3: CASSQGWKDRHSPLHF. CDR3 nucleotide sequence: TGCGCCAGCAGCCAAGGATGGAAGGACAGGCATTCACCCCTCCACTTT.